One sample yielded the 8 T cell receptor beta chains listed below, sequenced in a study of T-cell reconstitution after alpha-beta-depleted transplantation in children. This sample's TCRbeta library carried unique molecular identifier barcodes. Each CDR3 protein gets one entry after TCRdb re-called the PCR reads with MiXCR. The table shows 780,000 or so distinct CDR3 sequences, with approximately 15% occurring only once. This material consisted of PBMCs, mostly from graft donor cells, taken 360 days after TCRalphabeta/CD19-depleted stem cell transplant. Source of these receptors: a male patient younger than 18 who had a stem cell transplant for acute lymphoblastic leukemia, so the T cells may come from the graft donor.

This clonotype appeared a few times. The chain combines TRBV24-1 with TRBJ2-1, with unresolved D. Germline assignment: CDR1 KGHDR and CDR2 SFDVKD. The CDR3 is 15 amino acids. V gave up 2 bases and J gave up 0 bases, with 7 bases separating them. CDR3: CATSDYGSSYNEQFF. The CDR3 DNA sequence: TGTGCCACCAGTGATTACGGCAGCTCCTACAATGAGCAGTTCTTC.

V is TRBV2 and J is TRBJ1-4, with 7 bases matching TRBD1. V gave up 9 bases and J gave up 5 bases; unmatched junction bases: 12. CDR3 length: 15 amino acids. Germline CDR1 SNHLY, CDR2 FYNNEI. The CDR3 protein is CASLRRQGENEKLFF. The CDR3 DNA reads as TGTGCCAGTTTGAGAAGACAGGGCGAGAATGAAAAACTGTTTTTT.

J is TRBJ1-1 and V is TRBV7-3; the D gene is possibly TRBD1 (6 bases). Trimming removed 5 bases from V and 6 bases from J, with 13 bases in between. The germline CDR1 and CDR2 sequences are SGHTA and FQGTGA. The CDR3 runs 13 residues. DNA of the CDR3: TGTGCCAGCAGCCTCGGACAGTTCGCTGAAGCTTTCTTT. Its translation: CASSLGQFAEAFF.

This clonotype has just a few counts. The chain has TRBV6-1 and TRBJ2-1, with 10 bases lining up with TRBD2. Trimming at V came to 4 bases and at J to 3 bases, leaving 9 bases not matched to a gene. CDR1 and CDR2 from the germline V gene are MNHNS and SASEGT. The CDR3 consists of 17 residues. The CDR3 DNA sequence: TGTGCCAGCAGTGCCACTCTACTAGCGGGACTCTACAATGAGCAGTTCTTC. It yields the protein CASSATLLAGLYNEQFF.

The table lists this clonotype with a few counts. The chain carries TRBV5-1 and TRBJ1-5; D unresolved. The germline V gene has CDR1 SGHRS and CDR2 YFSETQ. With 4 bases removed from V and 5 bases from J, the gap between germline ends came to 10 bases. CDR3 length equals 13 residues. The CDR3 sequence is CASSDGSDQPQHF. CDR3 coding DNA: TGCGCCAGCAGCGATGGATCTGATCAGCCCCAGCATTTT.

The chain has TRBV13 and TRBJ2-5; D could derive from TRBD1 or TRBD2 (5 bases each). The CDR3 length is 17 residues. V lost 4 bases and J lost 9, with 27 bases in between. The germline gives CDR1 PRHDT, CDR2 FYEKMQ (reference sequence). In nucleotides, the CDR3 is TGTGCCAGCAGCTCACGAGGGGCTCCGATGCCATATGGGGCCCAGTACTTC. Residues: CASSSRGAPMPYGAQYF.

This chain connects TRBV5-1 to TRBJ2-7; 8 nucleotides agree with TRBD1. V was clipped by 7 bases and J by 2 bases; unmatched bases: 8. The CDR3 runs 14 residues. Germline V gene data show CDR1 as SGHRS and CDR2 as YFSETQ. The chain's CDR3 is CASGGTGHTYEQYF. The DNA of the CDR3 is TGCGCCAGCGGAGGGACAGGCCACACCTACGAGCAGTACTTC. Drawing the rest from reference TRBV5-1 and TRBJ2-7, the complete variable domain is KAGVTQTPRYLIKTRGQQVTLSCSPISGHRSVSWYQQTPGQGLQFLFEYFSETQRNKGNFPGRFSGRQFSNSRSEMNVSTLELGDSALYLCASGGTGHTYEQYFGPGTRLTVT.

This clonotype was seen more than once but under ten times. This chain joins TRBV27 and TRBJ2-7, with D tentatively TRBD1 (6 bases). Trimming removed 6 bases at V and 0 bases at J, with 15 bases between. The CDR3 length is 15 residues. Germline lookup yields CDR1 MNHEY and CDR2 SMNVEV (reference sequence). In DNA, the CDR3 is TGTGCCAGCAGCACAGGACAGACTGGCTCCTACGAGCAGTACTTC. Residues: CASSTGQTGSYEQYF.